This T cell receptor beta chain was identified during a study of CD8 T cells in Susac syndrome. With random hexamers, reverse transcription was performed on about 0.5 to 1 ug of RNA. One entry per CDR3 protein results from TCRdb running MiXCR on the immunoSEQ multiplex PCR reads. The sample consists of roughly 300,000 distinct CDR3 sequences, about 85% of them appearing once. Sequencing was done on a sample of CD8+ T cells from PBMCs. The sequence came from a human donor with multiple sclerosis.

CDR3 protein: CASWTVANTGELFF. The CDR3 DNA sequence: TGTGCCAGTTGGACGGTAGCGAACACCGGGGAGCTGTTTTTT. The rearrangement uses TRBV27 and TRBJ2-2; D gene ambiguous. Trimming stripped 9 bases from V and 0 bases from J, with 11 bases between. The CDR3 extends over 14 amino acids. The germline CDR1 and CDR2 sequences are MNHEY and SMNVEV (reference sequence).